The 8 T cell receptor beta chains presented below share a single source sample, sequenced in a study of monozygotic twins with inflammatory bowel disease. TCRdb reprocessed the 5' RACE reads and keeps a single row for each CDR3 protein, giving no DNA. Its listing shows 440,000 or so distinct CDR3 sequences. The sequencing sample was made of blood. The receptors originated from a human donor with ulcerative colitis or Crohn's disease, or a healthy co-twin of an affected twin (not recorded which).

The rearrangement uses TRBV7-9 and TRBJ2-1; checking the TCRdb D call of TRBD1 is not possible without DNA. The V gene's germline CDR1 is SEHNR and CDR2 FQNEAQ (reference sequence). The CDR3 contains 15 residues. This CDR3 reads CASSEPGQGAREQFF.

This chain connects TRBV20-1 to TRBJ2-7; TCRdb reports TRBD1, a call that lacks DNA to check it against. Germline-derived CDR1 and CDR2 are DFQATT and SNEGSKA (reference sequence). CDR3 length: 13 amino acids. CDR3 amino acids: CSARGLQGDEQYF.

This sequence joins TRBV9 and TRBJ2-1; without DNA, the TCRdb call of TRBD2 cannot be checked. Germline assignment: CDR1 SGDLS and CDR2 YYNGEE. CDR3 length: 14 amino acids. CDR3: CASSPGPAGDEQFF.

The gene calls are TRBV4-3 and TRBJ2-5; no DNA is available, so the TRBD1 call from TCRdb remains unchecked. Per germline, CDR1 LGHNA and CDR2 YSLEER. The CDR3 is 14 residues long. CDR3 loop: CASSLDRGGETQYF.

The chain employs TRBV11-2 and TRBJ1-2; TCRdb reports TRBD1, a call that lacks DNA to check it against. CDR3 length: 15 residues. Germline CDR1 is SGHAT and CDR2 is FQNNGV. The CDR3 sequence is CASSPGQTYNYGYTF.

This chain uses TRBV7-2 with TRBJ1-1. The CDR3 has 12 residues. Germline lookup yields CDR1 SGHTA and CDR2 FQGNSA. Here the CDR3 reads CASSLSWTEAFF.

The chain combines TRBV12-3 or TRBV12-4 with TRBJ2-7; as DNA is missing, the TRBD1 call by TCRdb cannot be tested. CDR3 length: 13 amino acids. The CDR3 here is CASSRGASYEQYF.

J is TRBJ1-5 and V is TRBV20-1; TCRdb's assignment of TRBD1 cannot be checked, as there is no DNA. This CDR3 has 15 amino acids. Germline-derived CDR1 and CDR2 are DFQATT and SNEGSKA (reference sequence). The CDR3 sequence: CSARTGGGSNQPQHF.